Reported below is one T cell receptor beta chain. The antigen is undetermined. CDR1 and CDR2 from the germline V gene are ENHRY and SYGVKD. V dropped 6 bases and J dropped 4; count of bases not matched to a gene: 5. There are 13 residues in the CDR3. Only in-frame clones appear in the TCRdb table, and some are missing; sequencing was by immunoSEQ multiplex PCR. This table has 150,000 to 200,000 clones, around 88% appearing once. This entry is derived from a study of T cell responses to AZD1222 COVID-19 vaccine. Study as a whole: Researchers grouped second doses given at about 4 or about 12 weeks into one pool. General observations from the study: Across spike, vaccine-associated CD4 TCRs were found, dominant at 160-218 and 743-854. There were repertoire samples only from the period after the peak T cell response. Clonal diversity may have been underestimated in mostly white British donors.

The sequence came from an adult in good health. Sample: peripheral blood, taken on day 0 of AZD1222 vaccination. The chain has TRBV10-3 and TRBJ2-7; 8 positions match TRBD1. The CDR3 reads CAIRQGASYEQYF. The DNA of the CDR3 is TGTGCCATCAGGCAGGGGGCATCTTACGAGCAGTACTTC.